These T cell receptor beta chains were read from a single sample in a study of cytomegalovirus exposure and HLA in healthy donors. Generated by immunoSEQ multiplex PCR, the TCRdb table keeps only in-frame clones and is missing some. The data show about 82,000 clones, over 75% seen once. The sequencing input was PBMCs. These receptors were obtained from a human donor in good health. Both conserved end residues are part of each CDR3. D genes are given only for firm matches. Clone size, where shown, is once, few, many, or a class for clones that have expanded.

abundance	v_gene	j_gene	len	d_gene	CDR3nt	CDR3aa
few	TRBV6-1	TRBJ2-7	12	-	TGTGCCAGCAACCTTCCGGGGTACGAGCAGTACTTC	CASNLPGYEQYF
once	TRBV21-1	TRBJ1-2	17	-	TGTGCCAGCAGCCTACCCCCGCGGGGACAGCTGACCTATGGCTACACCTTC	CASSLPPRGQLTYGYTF
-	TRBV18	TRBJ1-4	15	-	TGTGCCAGCTCACCTCAGGGAAGAGCTAATGAAAAACTGTTTTTT	CASSPQGRANEKLFF
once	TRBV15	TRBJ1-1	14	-	TGTGCCACCAGCGGACGGGGGTCGAACACTGAAGCTTTCTTT	CATSGRGSNTEAFF
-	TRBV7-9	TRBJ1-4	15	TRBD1	TGTGCCAGCAGCCCCCAACAGGGGACTAATGAAAAACTGTTTTTT	CASSPQQGTNEKLFF
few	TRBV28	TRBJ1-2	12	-	TGTGCCAGCAGCTTCGCGGGCTATGGCTACACCTTC	CASSFAGYGYTF
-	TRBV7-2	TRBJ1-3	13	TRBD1	TGTGCCAGCAGCCCCGGGACAGGATTAATAGGCTCTTTT	CASSPGTGLIGSF
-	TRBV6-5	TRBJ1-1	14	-	TGTGCCAGCAGCCCTCCCCAGGGGAAAAGGGGCGCTTTCTTT	CASSPPQGKRGAFF
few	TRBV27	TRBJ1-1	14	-	TGTGCCAGCACCCGCGTAGGGGGGAACACTGAAGCTTTCTTT	CASTRVGGNTEAFF
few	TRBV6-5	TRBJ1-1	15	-	TGTGCCAGCAGTTACTCTGGGGGGACTTACACTGAAGCTTTCTTT	CASSYSGGTYTEAFF
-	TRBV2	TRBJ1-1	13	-	TGTGCCAGCTCTCTTCTCCTGAACACTGAAGCTTTCTTT	CASSLLLNTEAFF
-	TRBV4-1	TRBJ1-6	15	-	TGCGCCAGCAGCCAACTCAGGGCATCGGATTCACCCCTCCACTTT	CASSQLRASDSPLHF
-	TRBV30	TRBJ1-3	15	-	TGTGCCTGGAGTCAAGGGGTTATCTCTGGAAACACCATATATTTT	CAWSQGVISGNTIYF
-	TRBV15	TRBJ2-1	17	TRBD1	TGTGCCACCAGCAGAGGACACGACAGGGGAGAGGACAATGAGCAGTTCTTC	CATSRGHDRGEDNEQFF
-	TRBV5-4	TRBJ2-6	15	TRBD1	TGTGCCAGCAGGGACAGGGGTCCTGGGGCCAACGTCCTGACTTTC	CASRDRGPGANVLTF
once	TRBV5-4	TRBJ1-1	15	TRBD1	TGTGCCAGCAGCTCTACCGGGACAGGGATTACTGAAGCTTTCTTT	CASSSTGTGITEAFF
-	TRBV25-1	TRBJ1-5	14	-	TGTGCCAGCAGCCCCGGGACTTCTTATCAGCCCCAGCATTTT	CASSPGTSYQPQHF
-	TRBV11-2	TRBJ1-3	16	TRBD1	TGTGCCAGCAGCTTAGGGGGACAGGGTCCGAGAAACACCATATATTTT	CASSLGGQGPRNTIYF
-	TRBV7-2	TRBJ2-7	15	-	TGTGCCAGCAGCTTTGGCCTACTCAGGGGTCCCGAGCAGTACTTC	CASSFGLLRGPEQYF
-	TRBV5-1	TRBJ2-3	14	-	TGCGCCAGCAGCCACGGAGCAGGGAAAGATACGCAGTATTTT	CASSHGAGKDTQYF
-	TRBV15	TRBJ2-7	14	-	TGTGCCACCAGCAGAGATAGGGGGTCGTACGAGCAGTACTTC	CATSRDRGSYEQYF
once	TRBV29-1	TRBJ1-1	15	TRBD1	TGCAGCGTTGCGGGTAGGCGGGACAGGGTCACTGAAGCTTTCTTT	CSVAGRRDRVTEAFF
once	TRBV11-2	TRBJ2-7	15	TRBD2	TGTGCCAGCAGCCCCATTCGGGGGGGCCGAGACGAGCAGTACTTC	CASSPIRGGRDEQYF
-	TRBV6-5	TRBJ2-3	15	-	TGTGCCAGCAGTTACTCGGCGGGGAGGACAGATACGCAGTATTTT	CASSYSAGRTDTQYF